Reported below is one T cell receptor beta chain. The data are from a study of shared T cell receptors in the human thymus. TCRdb keeps only in-frame clones here, not all; method: immunoSEQ multiplex PCR. The profile shows roughly 700,000 clones, more than 75% of them singletons. The data were also submitted as part of a second study, on human thymus T cells. That work states: Having corrective surgery for congenital heart defects, healthy Finnish infants were the ones who donated. In corrective heart surgery, resections were taken, and these provided the thymus tissue. Both thymic and peripheral blood repertoires showed apparently biased V and J usage. Related studies noted strongly shared thymic repertoires across unrelated people.

This TCR came from a boy under three years old with a congenital heart defect. The sequenced sample consisted of thymocytes.

CDR3 in amino acids: CASSPPVVLLEAPRNTGELFF. CDR3 nucleotide sequence: TGTGCCAGCTCACCACCGGTGGTTCTCCTGGAGGCCCCCAGGAACACCGGGGAGCTGTTTTTT. The chain uses TRBV18 and TRBJ2-2, with D maybe TRBD2 (5 bases). CDR1 and CDR2 (germline): KGHSH, LQKENI. The CDR3 covers 21 residues. Trimming removed 0 bases from V and 1 base from J, with 24 bases in between.